Below, one TCR beta chain is given with its context. This receptor's antigen is unknown. Base qualities are not at hand, and no much larger clone is one base apart. The entry originates in a study of CD8 T cells in ankylosing spondylitis (dated by TCRdb to 2015 to 2018). Regarding the study in general: T cell receptor beta repertoires were profiled in healthy donors and ankylosing spondylitis patients so that disease-linked TCR variants could be found. In total, the full study cohort was made up of 95 to 110 healthy donors and about two dozen ankylosing spondylitis patients. Samples of peripheral blood were taken, and for ankylosing spondylitis patients, synovial fluid was collected as well. The study at large found these results: Some motif variants were previously reported in synovial fluid and blood of reactive arthritis patients, suggesting common disease-initiation mechanisms. A CD8+ phenotype was shown by the disease-linked clones, which were found at relatively low frequencies in peripheral blood. Significant enrichment of the disease-linked clones was reported in matched synovial fluid samples from ankylosing spondylitis patients. Blood from ankylosing spondylitis patients appeared to be characterized by a TCR beta motif made up of several highly homologous amino acid variants.

CDR1 and CDR2 (SGDLS, YYNGEE) derive from the germline V gene. CDR3 length: 18 amino acids, cysteine to phenylalanine. This entry keeps only the CDR3 DNA: 54 bases, framed from base 1. V sheds 3 bases and J sheds 3 bases, leaving 25 bases between their ends. Sequencer: Illumina HiSeq 2500. Quantitative 5'-RACE with molecular barcodes was used to prepare TCR beta libraries. The authors' analysis ran thus. To identify disease-linked TCR variants, a new computational method was used, one built on a probabilistic model of VDJ rearrangement. In TCRdb, the public reads were trimmed at Q25 with fastp and aligned with MiXCR, with productive beta chains retained. Identical CDR3 proteins give one entry, which carries the most common genes and DNA. For this entry, the V and J calls and clone size follow TCRdb and not the study's own pipeline. Counted in this sample were around 150,000 distinct CDR3 sequences; 6% to 8.5% of them appeared once. Clones ranked in the top ten supply 12% of the sample.

The rearranged chain carries TRBV9 and TRBJ2-7; the D call could be TRBD1 or TRBD2, with each sharing 5 bases. Sequenced input: blood, either unsorted or a sorted T cell fraction (not recorded which). This receptor was taken from a female donor with ankylosing spondylitis or in good health (not recorded which). The DNA is as follows: TGTGCCAGCAGCGCCTCCGGGACGGATCTCTTGGCCAGCTACGAGCAGTACTTC. Translated, it gives CASSASGTDLLASYEQYF.